This record covers a single T cell receptor (beta chain). What it binds is unknown. The V end was cut by 0 bases, the J end by 3 bases, with 9 bases between. CDR1 KGHSH and CDR2 LQKENI come from the germline V gene. The CDR3 runs 14 residues. These data originate in a study of tumor-infiltrating lymphocytes in primary liver carcinoma. Study results and limitations: Blood's top-250-clone fraction was significantly lower than that of tumors (p = 0.039). Unsorted bulk samples meant CD4+ and CD8+ repertoires went uncompared.

Out of unsorted whole blood came the blood RNA, and germline DNA was extracted as well. cDNA specific to TCR beta was made from around 530 ng of total RNA, with a constant-region primer employed for priming. Investigators got TCR beta libraries out of three nested multiplex PCR rounds, done with slightly modified ARM-PCR. In the first two PCR rounds, TRBV1-TRBV30 forward primers were paired with a C-beta reverse primer, and each round lasted roughly 9 cycles. TCRdb ran MiXCR on the multiplex PCR reads and lists one entry per CDR3 protein. The sample records about 300,000 distinct CDR3 sequences, less than 75% being singletons.

This clonotype originated in a man aged 35 to 55 with primary liver carcinoma and hepatitis B virus infection. The J gene is TRBJ2-7, the V gene TRBV18; D not resolved. Sequencing was done on a sample of peripheral blood. Here the CDR3 DNA reads TGTGCCAGCTCACCACCGACTGGCCTCTACGAGCAGTACTTC. Protein product: CASSPPTGLYEQYF.